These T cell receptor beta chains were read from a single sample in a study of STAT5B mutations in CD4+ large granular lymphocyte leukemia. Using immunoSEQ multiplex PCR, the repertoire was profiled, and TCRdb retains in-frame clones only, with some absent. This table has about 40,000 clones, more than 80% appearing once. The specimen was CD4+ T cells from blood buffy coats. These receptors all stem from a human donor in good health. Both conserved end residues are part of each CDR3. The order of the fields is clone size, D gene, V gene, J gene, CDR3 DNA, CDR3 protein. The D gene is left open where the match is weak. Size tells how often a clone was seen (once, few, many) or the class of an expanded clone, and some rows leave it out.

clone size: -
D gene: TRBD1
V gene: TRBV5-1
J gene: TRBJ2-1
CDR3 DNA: TGCGCCAGCAGCCGACAGGGGCACAATGAGCAGTTCTTC
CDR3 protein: CASSRQGHNEQFF

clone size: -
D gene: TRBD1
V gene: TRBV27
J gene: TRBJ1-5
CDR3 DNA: TGTGCCAGCAGTAAAATGGGGACAGGGGGCGTATCGCCCCAGCATTTT
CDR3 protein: CASSKMGTGGVSPQHF

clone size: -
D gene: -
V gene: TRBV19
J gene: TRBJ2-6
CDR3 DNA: TGTGCCAGTAGTATTATACGGACCTCTGGGGCCAACGTCCTGACTTTC
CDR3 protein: CASSIIRTSGANVLTF

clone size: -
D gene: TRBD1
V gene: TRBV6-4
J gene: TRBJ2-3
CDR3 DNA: TGTGCCAGCAGGCCCCACCCAGACAGGGGAGCCACAGATACGCAGTATTTT
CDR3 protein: CASRPHPDRGATDTQYF

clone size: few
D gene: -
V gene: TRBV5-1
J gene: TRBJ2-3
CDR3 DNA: TGCGCCAGCAGCTCGACGGTCTCTAGCACAGATACGCAGTATTTT
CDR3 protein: CASSSTVSSTDTQYF

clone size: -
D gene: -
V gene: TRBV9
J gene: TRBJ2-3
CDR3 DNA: TGTGCCAGCAGCTCCGGTGGGAACCCTAGCACAGATACGCAGTATTTT
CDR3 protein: CASSSGGNPSTDTQYF

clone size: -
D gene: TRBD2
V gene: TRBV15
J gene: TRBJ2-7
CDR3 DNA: TGTGCCACCAGCAGAGGACTAGCGGGAGCCTCCTACGAGCAGTACTTC
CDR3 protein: CATSRGLAGASYEQYF

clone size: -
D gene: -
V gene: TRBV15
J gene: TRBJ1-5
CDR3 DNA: TGTGCCGCCAGCTTGACGCGCAATCAGCCCCAGCATTTT
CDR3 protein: CAASLTRNQPQHF

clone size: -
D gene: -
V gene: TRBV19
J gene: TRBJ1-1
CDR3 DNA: TGTGCCAGTAGTAGGGAGGGAAAGAACACTGAAGCTTTCTTT
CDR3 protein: CASSREGKNTEAFF

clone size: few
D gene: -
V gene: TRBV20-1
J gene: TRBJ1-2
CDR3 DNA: TGCAGTGCTAGAGGGGGTTATGGCTACACCTTC
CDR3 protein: CSARGGYGYTF

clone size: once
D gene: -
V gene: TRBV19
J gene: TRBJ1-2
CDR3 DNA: TGTGCCAGTAGCACAGACGGTAACTATGGCTACACCTTC
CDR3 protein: CASSTDGNYGYTF

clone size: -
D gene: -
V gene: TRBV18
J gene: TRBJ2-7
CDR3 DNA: TGTGCCAGCTCACCACCCTCGGGGCGCGCCTCCTACGAGCAGTACTTC
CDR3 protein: CASSPPSGRASYEQYF

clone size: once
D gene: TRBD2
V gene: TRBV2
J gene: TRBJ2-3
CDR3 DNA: TGTGCCAGCAGTGACGGCGGGGGGTCTTACGATACGCAGTATTTT
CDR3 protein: CASSDGGGSYDTQYF

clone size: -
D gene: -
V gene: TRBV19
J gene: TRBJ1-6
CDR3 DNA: TGTGCCAGTAGTATGGCGGGGAATTCACCCCTCCACTTT
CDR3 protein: CASSMAGNSPLHF

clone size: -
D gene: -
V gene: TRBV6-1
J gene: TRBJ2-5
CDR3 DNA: TGTGCCAGCAGATTAGGGGCGGGGACGGGGGAGCAGTACTTC
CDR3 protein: CASRLGAGTGEQYF

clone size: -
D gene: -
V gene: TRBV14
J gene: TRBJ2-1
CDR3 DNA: TGTGCCAGCAGCCAAAGGCCCTCGGGACAAAGACTCTACAATGAGCAGTTCTTC
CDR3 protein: CASSQRPSGQRLYNEQFF

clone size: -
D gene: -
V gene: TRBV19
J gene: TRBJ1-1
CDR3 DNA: TGTGCCAGTACCCAGGAGGGAATGAACACTGAAGCTTTCTTT
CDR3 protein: CASTQEGMNTEAFF

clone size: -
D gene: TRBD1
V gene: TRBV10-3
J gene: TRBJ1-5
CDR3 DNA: TGTGCCATCAGCCGACAGGGGATCGGGAGCAATCAGCCCCAGCATTTT
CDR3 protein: CAISRQGIGSNQPQHF

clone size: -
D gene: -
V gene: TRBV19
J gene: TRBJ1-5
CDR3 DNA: TGTGCCAGTAAGGGCGCGAGCAATCAGCCCCAGCATTTT
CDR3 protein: CASKGASNQPQHF

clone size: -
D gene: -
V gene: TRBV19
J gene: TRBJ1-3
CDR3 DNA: TGTGCCAGTAGTCCGGCGGGGAATCGAAACACCATATATTTT
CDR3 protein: CASSPAGNRNTIYF

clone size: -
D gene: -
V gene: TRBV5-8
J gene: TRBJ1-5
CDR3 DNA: TGTGCCAGCAGCCCTGGGACGGAATCCTACAGCAATCAGCCCCAGCATTTT
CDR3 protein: CASSPGTESYSNQPQHF

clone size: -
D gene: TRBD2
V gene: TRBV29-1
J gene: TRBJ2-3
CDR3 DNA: TGCAGCGTTCTGGGACTAGCAGGGGATACGCAGTATTTT
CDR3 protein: CSVLGLAGDTQYF